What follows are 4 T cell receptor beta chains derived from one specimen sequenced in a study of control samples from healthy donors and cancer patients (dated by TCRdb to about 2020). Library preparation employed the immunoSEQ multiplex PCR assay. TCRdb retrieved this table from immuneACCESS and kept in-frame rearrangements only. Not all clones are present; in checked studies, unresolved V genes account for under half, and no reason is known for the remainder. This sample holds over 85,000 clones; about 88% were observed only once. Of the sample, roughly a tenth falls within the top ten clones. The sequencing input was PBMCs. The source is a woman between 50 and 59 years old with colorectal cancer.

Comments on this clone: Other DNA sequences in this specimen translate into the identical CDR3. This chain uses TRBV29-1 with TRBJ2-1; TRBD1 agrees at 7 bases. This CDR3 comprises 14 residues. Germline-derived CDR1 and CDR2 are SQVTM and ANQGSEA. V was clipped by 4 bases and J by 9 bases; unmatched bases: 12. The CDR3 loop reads CSVVGTGVIGEQFF. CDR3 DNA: TGCAGCGTTGTAGGAACAGGGGTAATCGGTGAGCAGTTCTTC.

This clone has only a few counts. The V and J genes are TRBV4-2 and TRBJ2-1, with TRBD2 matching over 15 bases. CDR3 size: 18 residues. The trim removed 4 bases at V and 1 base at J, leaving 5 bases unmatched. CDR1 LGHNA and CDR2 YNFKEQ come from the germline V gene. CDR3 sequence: CASSLGLAGGPSYNEQFF. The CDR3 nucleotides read TGTGCCAGCAGCCTTGGACTAGCGGGGGGGCCGTCCTACAATGAGCAGTTCTTC.

The CDR3 sequence is CASSQVTVRAKGDTQYF. CDR3 sequence (DNA): TGCGCCAGCAGCCAAGTAACCGTCCGGGCTAAAGGAGATACGCAGTATTTT. The genes are TRBV4-1 and TRBJ2-3; no clear D gene. The CDR3 spans 17 residues. In germline, CDR1 is MGHRA, CDR2 YSYEKL. V was shortened by 1 base and J by 5 bases, with 19 bases between the two germline ends.

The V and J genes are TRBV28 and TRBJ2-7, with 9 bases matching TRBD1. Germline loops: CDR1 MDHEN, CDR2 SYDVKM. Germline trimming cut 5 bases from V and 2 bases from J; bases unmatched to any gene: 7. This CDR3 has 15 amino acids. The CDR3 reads CASSGPGQGTYEQYV. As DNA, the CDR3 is TGTGCCAGCAGTGGACCGGGACAGGGAACCTACGAGCAGTACGTC.